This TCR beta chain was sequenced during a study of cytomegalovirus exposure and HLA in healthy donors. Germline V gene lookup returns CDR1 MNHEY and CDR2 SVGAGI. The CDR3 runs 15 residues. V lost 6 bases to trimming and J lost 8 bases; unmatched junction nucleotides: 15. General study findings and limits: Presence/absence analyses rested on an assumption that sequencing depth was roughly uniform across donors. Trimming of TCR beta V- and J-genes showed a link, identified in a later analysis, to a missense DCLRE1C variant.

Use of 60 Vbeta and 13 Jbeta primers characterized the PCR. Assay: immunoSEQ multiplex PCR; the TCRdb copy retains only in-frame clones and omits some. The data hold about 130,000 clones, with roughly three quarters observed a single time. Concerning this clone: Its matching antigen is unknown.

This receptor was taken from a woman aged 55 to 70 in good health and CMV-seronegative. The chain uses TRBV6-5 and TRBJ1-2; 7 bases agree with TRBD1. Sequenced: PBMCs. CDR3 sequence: CASRTSDRPQRGYTF. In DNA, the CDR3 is TGTGCCAGCAGAACCTCGGACAGGCCTCAAAGGGGCTACACCTTC.